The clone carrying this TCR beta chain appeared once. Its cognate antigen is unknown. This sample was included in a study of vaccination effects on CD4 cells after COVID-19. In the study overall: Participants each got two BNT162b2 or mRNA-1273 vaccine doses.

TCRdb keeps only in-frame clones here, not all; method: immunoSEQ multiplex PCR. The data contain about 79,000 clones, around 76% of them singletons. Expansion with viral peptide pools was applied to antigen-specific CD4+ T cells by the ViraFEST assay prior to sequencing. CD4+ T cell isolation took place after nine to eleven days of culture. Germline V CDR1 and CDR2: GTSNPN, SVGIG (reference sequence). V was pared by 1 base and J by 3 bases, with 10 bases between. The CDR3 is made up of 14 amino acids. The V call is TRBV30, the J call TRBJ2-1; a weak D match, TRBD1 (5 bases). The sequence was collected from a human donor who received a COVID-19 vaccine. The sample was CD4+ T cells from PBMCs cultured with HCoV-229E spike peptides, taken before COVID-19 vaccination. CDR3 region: CAWSGYGHYNEQFF. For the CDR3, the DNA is TGTGCCTGGAGTGGGTACGGACACTACAATGAGCAGTTCTTC.